The clone carrying this T cell receptor (beta chain) has a handful of counts. This entry comes from a study of cytomegalovirus exposure and HLA in healthy donors. This PCR relied on a set of 60 Vbeta primers and 13 Jbeta primers. This table comes from immunoSEQ multiplex PCR, and its TCRdb copy is limited to in-frame clones, with some not included. The sample yields roughly 160,000 clones, 80% to 85% seen once. The ends lost 4 bases at V and 6 bases at J; junction bases unmatched: 8. The CDR3 is 14 amino acids. Germline assignment: CDR1 SGDLS and CDR2 YYNGEE. The chain uses TRBV9 and TRBJ2-7; 9 bases line up with TRBD1. The origin of this receptor is a man aged 25 to 40 in good health and CMV-seronegative. Sequencing was done on a sample of PBMCs. The CDR3 nucleotides read TGTGCCAGCAGCACGGGACAGGGTTTACGCGAGCAGTACTTC. It is translated as CASSTGQGLREQYF.